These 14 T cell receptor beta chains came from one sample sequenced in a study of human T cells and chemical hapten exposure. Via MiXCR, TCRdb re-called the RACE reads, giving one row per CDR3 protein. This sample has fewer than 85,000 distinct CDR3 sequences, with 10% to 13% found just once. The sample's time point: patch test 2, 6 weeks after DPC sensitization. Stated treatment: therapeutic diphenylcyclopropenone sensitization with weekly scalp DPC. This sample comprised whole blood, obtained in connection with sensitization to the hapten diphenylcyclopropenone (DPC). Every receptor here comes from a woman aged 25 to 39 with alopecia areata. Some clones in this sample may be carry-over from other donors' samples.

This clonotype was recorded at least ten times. As DNA, the CDR3 is TGTGCCAGCAGCCAAGAGGAATGGCGGAGCAATCAGCCCCAGCATTTT. Residues: CASSQEEWRSNQPQHF. The chain links TRBV4-2 to TRBJ1-5; unclear D gene. CDR1 and CDR2 from the germline V gene are LGHNA and YNFKEQ. The CDR3 has 16 amino acids. The V gene lost 0 bases and the J gene lost 1 base, with 10 bases spanning the gap.

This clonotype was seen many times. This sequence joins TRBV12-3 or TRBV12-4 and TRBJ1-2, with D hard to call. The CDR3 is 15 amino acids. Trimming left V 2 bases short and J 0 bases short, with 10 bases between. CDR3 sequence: CASSLSNTPNYGYTF. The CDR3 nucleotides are TGTGCCAGCAGTTTAAGTAACACTCCTAACTATGGCTACACCTTC.

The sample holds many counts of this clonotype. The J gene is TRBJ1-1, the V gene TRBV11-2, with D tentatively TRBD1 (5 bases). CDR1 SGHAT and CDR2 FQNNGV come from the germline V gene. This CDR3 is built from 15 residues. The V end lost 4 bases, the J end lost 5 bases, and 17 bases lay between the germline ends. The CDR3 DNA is TGTGCCAGCAGCTCCCTGACGGCGGGGGTGACTGAAGCTTTCTTT. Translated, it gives CASSSLTAGVTEAFF.

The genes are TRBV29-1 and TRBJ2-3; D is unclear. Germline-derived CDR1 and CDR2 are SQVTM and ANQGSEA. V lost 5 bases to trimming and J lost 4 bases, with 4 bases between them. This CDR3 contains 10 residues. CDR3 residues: CSVTPDTQYF. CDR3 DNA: TGCAGCGTTACGCCAGATACGCAGTATTTT.

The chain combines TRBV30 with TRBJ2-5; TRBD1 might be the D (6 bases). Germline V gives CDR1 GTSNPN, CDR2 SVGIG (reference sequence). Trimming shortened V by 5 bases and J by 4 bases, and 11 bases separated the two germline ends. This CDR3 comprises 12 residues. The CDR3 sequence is CAWGGYTETQYF. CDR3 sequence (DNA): TGTGCCTGGGGGGGCTACACAGAGACCCAGTACTTC.

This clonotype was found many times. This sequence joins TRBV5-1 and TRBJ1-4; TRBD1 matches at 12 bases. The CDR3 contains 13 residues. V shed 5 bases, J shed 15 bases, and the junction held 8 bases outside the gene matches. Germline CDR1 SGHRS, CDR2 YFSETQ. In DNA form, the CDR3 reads TGCGCCAGCAGATCCGGGACAGGGGGCCCAATGTTTTTT. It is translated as CASRSGTGGPMFF.

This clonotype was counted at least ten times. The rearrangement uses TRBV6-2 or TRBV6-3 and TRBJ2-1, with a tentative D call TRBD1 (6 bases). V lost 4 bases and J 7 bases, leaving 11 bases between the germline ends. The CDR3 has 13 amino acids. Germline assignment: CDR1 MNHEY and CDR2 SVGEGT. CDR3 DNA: TGTGCCAGCAGTTTTAGACAGGTAAATGAGCAGTTCTTC. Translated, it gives CASSFRQVNEQFF.

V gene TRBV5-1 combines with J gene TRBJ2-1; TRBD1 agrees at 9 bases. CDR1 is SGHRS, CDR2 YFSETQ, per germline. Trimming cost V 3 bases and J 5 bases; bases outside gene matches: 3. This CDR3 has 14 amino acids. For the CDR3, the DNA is TGCGCCAGCAGCTCCCGGACAGGGGACAATGAGCAGTTCTTC. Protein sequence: CASSSRTGDNEQFF. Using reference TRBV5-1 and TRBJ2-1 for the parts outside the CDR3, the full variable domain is KAGVTQTPRYLIKTRGQQVTLSCSPISGHRSVSWYQQTPGQGLQFLFEYFSETQRNKGNFPGRFSGRQFSNSRSEMNVSTLELGDSALYLCASSSRTGDNEQFFGPGTRLTVL.

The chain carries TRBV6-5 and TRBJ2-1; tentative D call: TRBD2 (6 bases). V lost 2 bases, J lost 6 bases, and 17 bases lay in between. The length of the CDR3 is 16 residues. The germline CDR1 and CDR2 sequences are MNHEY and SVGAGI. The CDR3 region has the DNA TGTGCCAGCAGTTACCAATGGACGGCGGGAAGCAATGAGCAGTTCTTC. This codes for CASSYQWTAGSNEQFF.

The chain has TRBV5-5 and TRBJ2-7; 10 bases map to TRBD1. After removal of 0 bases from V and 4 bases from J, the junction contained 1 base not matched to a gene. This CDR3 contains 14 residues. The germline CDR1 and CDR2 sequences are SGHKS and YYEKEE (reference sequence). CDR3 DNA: TGTGCCAGCAGCTTGGTGGGACAGGGGTACGAGCAGTACTTC. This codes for CASSLVGQGYEQYF. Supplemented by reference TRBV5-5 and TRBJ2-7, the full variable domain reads DAGVTQSPTHLIKTRGQQVTLRCSPISGHKSVSWYQQVLGQGPQFIFQYYEKEERGRGNFPDRFSARQFPNYSSELNVNALLLGDSALYLCASSLVGQGYEQYFGPGTRLTVT.

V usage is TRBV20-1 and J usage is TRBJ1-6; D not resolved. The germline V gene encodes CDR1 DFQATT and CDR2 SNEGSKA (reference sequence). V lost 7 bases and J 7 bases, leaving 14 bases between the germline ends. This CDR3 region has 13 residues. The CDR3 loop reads CSGTLGGNSPLHF. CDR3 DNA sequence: TGCAGTGGGACCCTGGGAGGGAATTCACCCCTCCACTTT.

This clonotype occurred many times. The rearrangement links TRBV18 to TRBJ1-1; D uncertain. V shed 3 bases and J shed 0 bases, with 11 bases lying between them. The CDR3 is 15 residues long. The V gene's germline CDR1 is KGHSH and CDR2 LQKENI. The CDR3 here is CASSPSQNLNTEAFF. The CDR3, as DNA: TGTGCCAGCTCACCGAGTCAAAACCTGAACACTGAAGCTTTCTTT. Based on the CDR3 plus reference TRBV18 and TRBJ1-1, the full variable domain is NAGVMQNPRHLVRRRGQEARLRCSPMKGHSHVYWYRQLPEEGLKFMVYLQKENIIDESGMPKERFSAEFPKEGPSILRIQQVVRGDSAAYFCASSPSQNLNTEAFFGQGTRLTVV.

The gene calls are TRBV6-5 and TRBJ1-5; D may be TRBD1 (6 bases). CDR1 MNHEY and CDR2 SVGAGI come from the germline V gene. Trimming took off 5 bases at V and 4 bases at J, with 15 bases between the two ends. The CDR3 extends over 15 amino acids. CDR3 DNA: TGTGCCAGCAGTCCAGGGGACTTCCCGAATCAGCCCCAGCATTTT. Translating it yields CASSPGDFPNQPQHF.

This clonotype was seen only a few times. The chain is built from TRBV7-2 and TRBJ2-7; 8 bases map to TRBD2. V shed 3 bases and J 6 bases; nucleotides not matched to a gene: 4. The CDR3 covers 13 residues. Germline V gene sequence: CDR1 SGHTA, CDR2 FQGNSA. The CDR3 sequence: CASSFTAGVEQYF. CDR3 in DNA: TGTGCCAGCAGCTTCACAGCGGGAGTCGAGCAGTACTTC. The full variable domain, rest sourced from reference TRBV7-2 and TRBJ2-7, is GAGVSQSPSNKVTEKGKDVELRCDPISGHTALYWYRQSLGQGLEFLIYFQGNSAPDKSGLPSDRFSAERTGGSVSTLTIQRTQQEDSAVYLCASSFTAGVEQYFGPGTRLTVT.